This T cell receptor (beta chain) was obtained from a study of T cells after yellow fever vaccination. TCRdb recomputed calls from the 5' RACE reads with MiXCR, one row per CDR3 protein. The data show hundreds of thousands of distinct CDR3 sequences, roughly a sixth seen once. V lost 6 bases and J lost 5, with 11 bases in between. CDR3 size: 13 residues. Germline values: CDR1 SEHNR, CDR2 FQNEAQ (reference sequence). The TCR was taken from a man between 18 and 35 years old who received the YFV17D yellow fever vaccine. The chain carries TRBV7-9 and TRBJ1-5; D possibly corresponds to TRBD1 (5 bases). The material sequenced was PBMCs, taken before the yellow fever booster vaccination. CDR3 sequence (DNA): TGTGCCAGCAGTGGGGCGTTGGATCAGCCCCAGCATTTT. It codes for CASSGALDQPQHF. Full variable domain (outside the CDR3, taken from reference TRBV7-9 and TRBJ1-5): DTGVSQNPRHKITKRGQNVTFRCDPISEHNRLYWYRQTLGQGPEFLTYFQNEAQLEKSRLLSDRFSAERPKGSFSTLEIQRTEQGDSAMYLCASSGALDQPQHFGDGTRLSIL.